These 23 T cell receptor beta chains share one sample of origin, sequenced in a study of cytomegalovirus exposure and HLA in healthy donors. Researchers ran the PCR with 60 Vbeta and 13 Jbeta primers. Clones were read by immunoSEQ multiplex PCR, and TCRdb kept only the in-frame ones, dropping some. The sample yields roughly 200,000 clones, 65% to 85% seen once. The source material was PBMCs. The receptors were sampled from a man aged 35 to 55 in good health and CMV-seropositive.

This sequence joins TRBV15 and TRBJ2-4, with D unresolved. CDR3 length: 13 residues. The germline V gene encodes CDR1 LNHNV and CDR2 YYDKDF (reference sequence). Trimming removed 0 bases at V and 6 bases at J, with 6 bases between. The CDR3 region is CATSRDFRNIQYF. Here the CDR3 DNA reads TGTGCCACCAGCAGAGATTTCAGAAACATTCAGTACTTC.

About this clone: A junction boundary mismatches the germline segment, possibly from a read error. The identical CDR3 is also encoded by other nucleotide sequences in the sample. This chain connects TRBV27 to TRBJ1-1, with D possibly being TRBD1 (5 bases). Per the germline V gene, CDR1 is MNHEY and CDR2 is SMNVEV (reference sequence). CDR3 size: 16 residues. CDR3 DNA: TGTGCCAGCAGTTTATCATCCCACAGGATTGAGACTGAGGCTTTCTTT. Amino acids: CASSLSSHRIETEAFF.

The chain carries TRBV30 and TRBJ1-2, with 7 bases matching TRBD1. V gave up 8 bases and J gave up 9 bases; unmatched junction bases: 18. CDR1 and CDR2 from the germline V gene are GTSNPN and SVGIG (reference sequence). The CDR3 length is 14 residues. The CDR3 DNA is TGTGCCGGGAATCGTAACCGGGACAGTCAGAGCTACACCTTC. Translation gives CAGNRNRDSQSYTF.

The chain recombines TRBV9 with TRBJ2-1, with D perhaps matching TRBD1 (5 bases). Germline CDR1 is SGDLS and CDR2 is YYNGEE. The ends were cut back, 0 bases at V and 5 bases at J, with 12 bases in the middle. The CDR3 has 15 residues. As DNA, the CDR3 is TGTGCCAGCAGCGTAGTAGGGGCCCTACACAATGAGCAGTTCTTC. It translates to CASSVVGALHNEQFF.

This clone appeared a few times. This chain connects TRBV9 to TRBJ2-7, with D hard to call. V was shortened by 5 bases and J by 3 bases, with 6 bases between the two germline ends. Germline V lookup: CDR1 SGDLS, CDR2 YYNGEE. The length of the CDR3 is 11 residues. The CDR3 region is CASSILYEQYF. Written as DNA, the CDR3 is TGTGCCAGCAGTATACTCTACGAGCAGTACTTC.

The chain couples TRBV7-2 to TRBJ2-5, with TRBD2 matching over 9 bases. Germline V gives CDR1 SGHTA, CDR2 FQGNSA. This CDR3 comprises 15 residues. Losses at the gene ends were 5 bases for V and 4 bases for J; bases not matched to a gene: 8. CDR3 sequence reads: CASSGTISGRETQYF. The CDR3 nucleotides are TGTGCCAGCAGCGGGACGATTAGCGGGAGAGAGACCCAGTACTTC.

V and J are TRBV5-4 and TRBJ1-2; perhaps TRBD1 as D (5 bases). Germline-derived CDR1 and CDR2 are SGHNT and YYREEE (reference sequence). This CDR3 contains 13 residues. Trimming cost V 6 bases and J 3 bases, with 12 bases left between them. CDR3 amino acids: CASMRRGDYGYTF. In nucleotides, the CDR3 is TGTGCCAGCATGAGAAGGGGCGACTATGGCTACACCTTC. Combining the CDR3 with reference TRBV5-4 and TRBJ1-2 gives the whole variable domain ETGVTQSPTHLIKTRGQQVTLRCSSQSGHNTVSWYQQALGQGPQFIFQYYREEENGRGNFPPRFSGLQFPNYSSELNVNALELDDSALYLCASMRRGDYGYTFGSGTRLTVV.

There are a few counts of this clone. The CDR3 is CASSFLTSGNYEQYF. The CDR3 coding sequence is TGTGCCAGCAGTTTCCTTACTAGCGGGAACTACGAGCAGTACTTC. The chain couples TRBV28 to TRBJ2-7; 10 nucleotides line up with TRBD2. The J segment lost 3 bases and the V segment lost 3 bases, leaving 5 bases of the junction unmatched. The CDR3 spans 15 residues. The germline V gene encodes CDR1 MDHEN and CDR2 SYDVKM.

The DNA for the CDR3 is TGTGCCAGCAGCCCCGGACTGGGGGGGCAAGAAAAACTGTTTTTT. Its protein is CASSPGLGGQEKLFF. The rearrangement uses TRBV9 and TRBJ1-4; perhaps TRBD1 as D (6 bases). The ends were cut back, 4 bases at V and 8 bases at J, with 18 bases in the middle. CDR3 length: 15 residues. Germline V gives CDR1 SGDLS, CDR2 YYNGEE.

The chain links TRBV6-5 to TRBJ1-2, with D uncertain. Germline V gene data show CDR1 as MNHEY and CDR2 as SVGAGI. V was cut by 0 bases and J by 6 bases, with 8 bases left in between. The CDR3 sequence is 13 residues long. The CDR3 DNA reads as TGTGCCAGCAGTTACTCTGCGGGAAATGGCTACACCTTC. Translation gives CASSYSAGNGYTF.

This clone is a singleton in its sample. This chain uses TRBV7-9 with TRBJ2-1; tentative D call: TRBD1 (8 bases). Germline CDR1 reads SEHNR; CDR2 reads FQNEAQ (reference sequence). V lost 5 bases and J 13 bases, leaving 21 bases between the germline ends. CDR3 length: 14 amino acids. CDR3 residues: CASSPWTGRGEQFF. The CDR3 DNA reads as TGTGCCAGCAGCCCGTGGACAGGGAGGGGGGAACAGTTCTTC.

The chain carries TRBV10-3 and TRBJ2-2; 10 bases line up with TRBD2. CDR3 size: 15 residues. V lost 11 bases and J lost 4; bases outside the gene matches: 10. Germline lookup yields CDR1 ENHRY and CDR2 SYGVKD. The CDR3 sequence: CAYRGTSDPTGELFF. The CDR3 DNA follows: TGTGCCTACCGTGGGACTAGCGACCCCACCGGGGAGCTGTTTTTT.

The chain employs TRBV21-1 and TRBJ1-1. TRBV21-1 is a documented pseudogene. CDR3 length: 16 amino acids. DNA for the CDR3: TGTGCCAGCAGCAAAGCGGATCGGGTATTGAACACTGAAGCTTTCTTT. This encodes CASSKADRVLNTEAFF.

The V gene is TRBV9, the J gene TRBJ2-5; 10 bases fit TRBD1. There are 14 residues in the CDR3. The J segment lost 5 bases and the V segment lost 3 bases, leaving 4 bases of the junction unmatched. Germline CDR1 and CDR2: SGDLS and YYNGEE. CDR3 DNA sequence: TGTGCCAGCAGCGGTGACAGGGGGCTGGAGACCCAGTACTTC. As protein: CASSGDRGLETQYF.

CDR3 in amino acids: CASSDRVAAYEQYF. The CDR3 DNA follows: TGCGCCAGCAGCGATCGGGTGGCGGCCTACGAGCAGTACTTC. The chain carries TRBV4-1 and TRBJ2-7; D not certain. The CDR3 length is 14 residues. CDR1 MGHRA and CDR2 YSYEKL come from the germline V gene. Trimming cost V 5 bases and J 2 bases, with 13 bases left between them.

The chain is built from TRBV9 and TRBJ2-1; TRBD1 might be the D (6 bases). The CDR3 is made up of 11 amino acids. V lost 3 bases to trimming and J lost 9 bases, with 7 bases between them. CDR1 and CDR2 from the germline V gene are SGDLS and YYNGEE. CDR3 region: CASSARGEQFF. The CDR3 bases are TGTGCCAGCAGCGCCAGGGGTGAGCAGTTCTTC. Variable domain in full (rest from reference TRBV9 and TRBJ2-1): DSGVTQTPKHLITATGQRVTLRCSPRSGDLSVYWYQQSLDQGLQFLIQYYNGEERAKGNILERFSAQQFPDLHSELNLSSLELGDSALYFCASSARGEQFFGPGTRLTVL.

V and J are TRBV4-2 and TRBJ1-4; TRBD1 matches 7 bases. The germline gives CDR1 LGHNA, CDR2 YNFKEQ. The junction had 10 bases not matched to a gene; V was cut back by 2 bases and J by 4 bases. CDR3 size: 17 residues. The CDR3 protein is CASSQSPGGTDNEKLFF. CDR3 nucleotides: TGTGCCAGCAGCCAATCCCCAGGGGGGACGGATAATGAAAAACTGTTTTTT.

The chain is built from TRBV5-1 and TRBJ2-7; 11 bases fit TRBD2. This CDR3 is 14 amino acids long. Trimming cost V 5 bases and J 6 bases; bases outside gene matches: 7. Germline V CDR1 and CDR2: SGHRS, YFSETQ. CDR3 in DNA: TGCGCCAGCAGTTCAGGACTAGCGGGCTTCGAGCAGTACTTC. Translating it yields CASSSGLAGFEQYF.

This clone appeared a single time. This chain connects TRBV4-1 to TRBJ2-7, with 12 bases aligning to TRBD2. The J segment lost 2 bases and the V segment lost 5 bases, leaving 4 bases of the junction unmatched. In germline, CDR1 is MGHRA, CDR2 YSYEKL. This CDR3 contains 15 residues. CDR3 sequence reads: CASSKGLAGTYEQYF. CDR3 nucleotides: TGCGCCAGCAGCAAGGGACTAGCGGGCACCTACGAGCAGTACTTC.

This chain links TRBV5-1 with TRBJ1-4, with D unclear. V lost 10 bases and J 2 bases, leaving 15 bases between the germline ends. The germline V gene has CDR1 SGHRS and CDR2 YFSETQ. The CDR3 runs 14 residues. CDR3 nucleotides: TGCGCCTGTTCAGATTTTCCGACTAATGAAAAACTGTTTTTT. It translates to CACSDFPTNEKLFF.

The chain uses TRBV6-5 and TRBJ1-1; no clear D. Germline lookup yields CDR1 MNHEY and CDR2 SVGAGI. Trimming pared 6 bases from V and 1 base from J, leaving 12 bases between. The CDR3 runs to 14 residues. The CDR3 DNA reads as TGTGCCAGCAGCTCCCATCCGGGGAACACTGAAGCTTTCTTT. Encoded protein: CASSSHPGNTEAFF.

The chain combines TRBV28 with TRBJ1-5, with D unclear. The germline gives CDR1 MDHEN, CDR2 SYDVKM. There are 14 residues in the CDR3. With 1 base removed from V and 5 bases from J, the gap between germline ends came to 9 bases. CDR3 region: CASSLSGFYQPQHF. DNA for the CDR3: TGTGCCAGCAGTTTATCAGGCTTTTATCAGCCCCAGCATTTT. Full variable domain (missing parts from reference TRBV28 and TRBJ1-5): DVKVTQSSRYLVKRTGEKVFLECVQDMDHENMFWYRQDPGLGLRLIYFSYDVKMKEKGDIPEGYSVSREKKERFSLILESASTNQTSMYLCASSLSGFYQPQHFGDGTRLSIL.

This chain joins TRBV29-1 and TRBJ2-5; 7 bases line up with TRBD2. This CDR3 spans 14 amino acids. Germline CDR1 reads SQVTM; CDR2 reads ANQGSEA. The ends lost 7 bases at V and 5 bases at J; junction bases unmatched: 13. This CDR3 reads CSAGAKGGRETQYF. CDR3 in DNA: TGCAGCGCGGGTGCAAAGGGAGGGAGGGAGACCCAGTACTTC.